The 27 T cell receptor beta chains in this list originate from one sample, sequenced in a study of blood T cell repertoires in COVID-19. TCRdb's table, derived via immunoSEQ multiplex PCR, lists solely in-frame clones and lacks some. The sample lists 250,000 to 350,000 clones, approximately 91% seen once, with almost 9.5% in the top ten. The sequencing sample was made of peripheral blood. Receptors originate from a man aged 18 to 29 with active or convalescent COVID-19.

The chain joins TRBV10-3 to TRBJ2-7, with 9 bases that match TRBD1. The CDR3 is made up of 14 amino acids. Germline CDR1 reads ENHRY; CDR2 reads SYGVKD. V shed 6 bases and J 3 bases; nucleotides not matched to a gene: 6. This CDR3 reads CAIRTGGINYEQYF. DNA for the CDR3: TGTGCCATCAGGACAGGGGGGATAAACTACGAGCAGTACTTC.

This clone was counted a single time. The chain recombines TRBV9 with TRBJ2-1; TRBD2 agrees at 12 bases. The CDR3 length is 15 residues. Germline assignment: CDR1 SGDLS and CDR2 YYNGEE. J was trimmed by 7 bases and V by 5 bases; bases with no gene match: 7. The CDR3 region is CASSWTSGASNEQFF. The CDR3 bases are TGTGCCAGCAGTTGGACTAGCGGGGCCTCAAATGAGCAGTTCTTC.

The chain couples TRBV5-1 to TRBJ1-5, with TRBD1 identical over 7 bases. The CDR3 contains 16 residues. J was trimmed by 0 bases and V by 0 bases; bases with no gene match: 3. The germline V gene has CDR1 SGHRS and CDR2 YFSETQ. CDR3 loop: CASSLGGGNSNQPQHF. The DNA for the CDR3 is TGCGCCAGCAGCTTGGGAGGGGGCAATAGCAATCAGCCCCAGCATTTT.

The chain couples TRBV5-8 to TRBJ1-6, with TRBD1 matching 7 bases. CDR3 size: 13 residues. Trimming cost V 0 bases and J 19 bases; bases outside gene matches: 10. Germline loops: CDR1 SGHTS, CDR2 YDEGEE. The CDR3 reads CASSLASRTGPHF. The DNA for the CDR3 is TGTGCCAGCAGCTTGGCGTCCCGGACAGGCCCTCACTTT.

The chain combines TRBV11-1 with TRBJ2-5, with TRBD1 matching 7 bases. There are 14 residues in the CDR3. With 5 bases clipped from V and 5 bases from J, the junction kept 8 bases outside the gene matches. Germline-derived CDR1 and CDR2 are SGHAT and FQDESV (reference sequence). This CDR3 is CASSLDRVGETQYF. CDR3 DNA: TGTGCCAGCAGCCTCGACAGGGTTGGGGAGACCCAGTACTTC.

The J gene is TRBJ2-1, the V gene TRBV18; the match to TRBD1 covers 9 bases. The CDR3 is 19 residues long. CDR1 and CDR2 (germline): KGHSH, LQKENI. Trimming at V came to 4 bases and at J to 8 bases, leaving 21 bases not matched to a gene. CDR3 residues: CASSRLPPETGGVADEQFF. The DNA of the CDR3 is TGTGCCAGCTCACGGTTACCACCCGAGACAGGGGGGGTCGCGGATGAGCAGTTCTTC.

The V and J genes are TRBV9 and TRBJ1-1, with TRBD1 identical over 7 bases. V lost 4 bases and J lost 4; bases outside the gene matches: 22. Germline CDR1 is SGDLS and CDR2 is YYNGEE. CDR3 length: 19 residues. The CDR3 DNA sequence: TGTGCCAGCAGCTCGAACCGGGACAGCTTATTCTCCGGGGGCACTGAAGCTTTCTTT. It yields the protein CASSSNRDSLFSGGTEAFF. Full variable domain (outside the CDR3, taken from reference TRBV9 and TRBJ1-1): DSGVTQTPKHLITATGQRVTLRCSPRSGDLSVYWYQQSLDQGLQFLIQYYNGEERAKGNILERFSAQQFPDLHSELNLSSLELGDSALYFCASSSNRDSLFSGGTEAFFGQGTRLTVV.

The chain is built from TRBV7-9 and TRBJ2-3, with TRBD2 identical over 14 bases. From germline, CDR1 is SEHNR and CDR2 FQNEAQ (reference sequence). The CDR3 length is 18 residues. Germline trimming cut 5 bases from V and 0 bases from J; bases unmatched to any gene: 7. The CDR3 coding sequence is TGTGCCAGCAGCCCCGGGACTAGCGGGGGAGCTAGCACAGATACGCAGTATTTT. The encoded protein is CASSPGTSGGASTDTQYF.

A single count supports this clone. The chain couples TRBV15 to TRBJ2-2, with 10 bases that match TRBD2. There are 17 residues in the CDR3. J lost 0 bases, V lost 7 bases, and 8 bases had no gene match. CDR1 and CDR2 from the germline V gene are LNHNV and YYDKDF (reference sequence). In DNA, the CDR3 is TGTGCCACCACACAGCGGGGGGGACGGCCGAACACCGGGGAGCTGTTTTTT. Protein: CATTQRGGRPNTGELFF. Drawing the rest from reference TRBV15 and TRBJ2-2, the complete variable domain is DAMVIQNPRYQVTQFGKPVTLSCSQTLNHNVMYWYQQKSSQAPKLLFHYYDKDFNNEADTPDNFQSRRPNTSFCFLDIRSPGLGDTAMYLCATTQRGGRPNTGELFFGEGSRLTVL.

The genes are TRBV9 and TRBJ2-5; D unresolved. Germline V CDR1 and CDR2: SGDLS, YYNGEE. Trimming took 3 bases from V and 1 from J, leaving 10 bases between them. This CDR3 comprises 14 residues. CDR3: CASSANGFQETQYF. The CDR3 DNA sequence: TGTGCCAGCAGCGCGAATGGCTTCCAAGAGACCCAGTACTTC.

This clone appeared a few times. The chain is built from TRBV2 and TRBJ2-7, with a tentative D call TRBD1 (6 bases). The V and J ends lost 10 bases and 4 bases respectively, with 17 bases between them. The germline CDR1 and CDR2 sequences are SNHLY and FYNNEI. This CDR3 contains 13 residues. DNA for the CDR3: TGTGCCACAAGCCCCGGACAGTTATACGAGCAGTACTTC. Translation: CATSPGQLYEQYF.

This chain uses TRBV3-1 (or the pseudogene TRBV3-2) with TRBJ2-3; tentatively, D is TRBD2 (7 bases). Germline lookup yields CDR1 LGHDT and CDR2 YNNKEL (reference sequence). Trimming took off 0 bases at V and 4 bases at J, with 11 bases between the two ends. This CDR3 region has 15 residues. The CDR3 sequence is CASSQEGGAADTQYF. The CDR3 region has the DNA TGTGCCAGCAGCCAAGAGGGGGGGGCGGCAGATACGCAGTATTTT.

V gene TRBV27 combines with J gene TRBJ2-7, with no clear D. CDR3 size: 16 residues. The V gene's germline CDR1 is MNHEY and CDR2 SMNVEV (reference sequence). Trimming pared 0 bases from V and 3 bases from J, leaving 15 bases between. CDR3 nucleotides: TGTGCCAGCAGTTTATCGTTCAGTAACAGTAACTACGAGCAGTACTTC. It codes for CASSLSFSNSNYEQYF.

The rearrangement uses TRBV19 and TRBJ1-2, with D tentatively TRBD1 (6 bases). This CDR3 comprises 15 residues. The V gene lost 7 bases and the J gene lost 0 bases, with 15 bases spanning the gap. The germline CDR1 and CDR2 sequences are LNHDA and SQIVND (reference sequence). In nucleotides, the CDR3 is TGTGCCAGTAAAACAGGGTCCCTTACTAACTATGGCTACACCTTC. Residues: CASKTGSLTNYGYTF.

The DNA for the CDR3 is TGCGCCAGCAGCCAAGATAGGGGACAGAGCTACGAGCAGTACTTC. Amino acid sequence: CASSQDRGQSYEQYF. The chain combines TRBV4-1 with TRBJ2-7; 7 bases are shared with TRBD1. Germline V gives CDR1 MGHRA, CDR2 YSYEKL. The CDR3 extends over 15 amino acids. V gave up 0 bases and J gave up 3 bases; unmatched junction bases: 5.

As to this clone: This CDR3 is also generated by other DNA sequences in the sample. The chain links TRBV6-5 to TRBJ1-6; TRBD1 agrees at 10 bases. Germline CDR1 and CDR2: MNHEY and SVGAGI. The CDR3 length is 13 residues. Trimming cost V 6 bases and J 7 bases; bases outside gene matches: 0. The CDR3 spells CASRGQGNSPLHF. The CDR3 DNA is TGTGCCAGCAGGGGACAGGGGAATTCACCCCTCCACTTT.

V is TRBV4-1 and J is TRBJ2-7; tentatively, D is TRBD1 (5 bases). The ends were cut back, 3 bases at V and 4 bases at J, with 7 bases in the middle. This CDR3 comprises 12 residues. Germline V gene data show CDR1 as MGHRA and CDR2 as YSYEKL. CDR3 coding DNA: TGCGCCAGCAGCCACGACAGTTACGAGCAGTACTTC. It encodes CASSHDSYEQYF.

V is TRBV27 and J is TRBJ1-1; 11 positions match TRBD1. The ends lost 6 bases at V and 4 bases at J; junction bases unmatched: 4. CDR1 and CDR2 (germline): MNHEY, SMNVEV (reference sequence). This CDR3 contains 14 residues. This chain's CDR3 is CASRMGQGVTEAFF. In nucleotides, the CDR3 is TGTGCCAGCAGAATGGGACAGGGGGTCACTGAAGCTTTCTTT.

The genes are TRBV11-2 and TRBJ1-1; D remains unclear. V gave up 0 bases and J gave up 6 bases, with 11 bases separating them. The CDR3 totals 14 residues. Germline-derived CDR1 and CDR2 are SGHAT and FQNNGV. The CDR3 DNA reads TGTGCCAGCAGCTTAGATCAGGTGTGGGCTGAAGCTTTCTTT. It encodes CASSLDQVWAEAFF.

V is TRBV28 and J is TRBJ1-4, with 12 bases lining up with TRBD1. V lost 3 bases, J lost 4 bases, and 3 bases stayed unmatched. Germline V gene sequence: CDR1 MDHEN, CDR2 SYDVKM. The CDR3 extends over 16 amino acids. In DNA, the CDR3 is TGTGCCAGCAGTTTTGGGACAGGGGGCCTTAATGAAAAACTGTTTTTT. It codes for CASSFGTGGLNEKLFF. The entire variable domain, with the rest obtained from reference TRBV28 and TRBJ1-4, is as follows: DVKVTQSSRYLVKRTGEKVFLECVQDMDHENMFWYRQDPGLGLRLIYFSYDVKMKEKGDIPEGYSVSREKKERFSLILESASTNQTSMYLCASSFGTGGLNEKLFFGSGTQLSVL.

CDR3 region: CASSDSDRLYGYTF. The CDR3 coding sequence is TGTGCCAGCAGTGACTCGGACAGGCTGTATGGCTACACCTTC. This rearrangement joins TRBV6-4 to TRBJ1-2; 7 bases map to TRBD1. CDR1 and CDR2 from the germline V gene are MRHNA and SNTAGT. There are 14 residues in the CDR3. V was pared by 0 bases and J by 5 bases, with 3 bases of the junction left unmatched.

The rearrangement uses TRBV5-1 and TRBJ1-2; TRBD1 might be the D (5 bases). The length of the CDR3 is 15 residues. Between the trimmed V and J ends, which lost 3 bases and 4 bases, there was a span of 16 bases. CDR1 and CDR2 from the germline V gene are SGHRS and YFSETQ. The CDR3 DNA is TGCGCCAGCAGCTCAACTGACAGTCTGGGCTATGGCTACACCTTC. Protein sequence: CASSSTDSLGYGYTF.

CDR3 bases: TGCGCCAGCAGCCTGGGACAGGGGGCTGGTGAGCAGTTCTTC. Translation: CASSLGQGAGEQFF. V usage is TRBV4-1 and J usage is TRBJ2-1, with 12 nucleotides matching TRBD1. Unmatched junction bases numbered 4, after V lost 4 bases and J lost 9 bases. Germline V gene data show CDR1 as MGHRA and CDR2 as YSYEKL. The CDR3 totals 14 residues.

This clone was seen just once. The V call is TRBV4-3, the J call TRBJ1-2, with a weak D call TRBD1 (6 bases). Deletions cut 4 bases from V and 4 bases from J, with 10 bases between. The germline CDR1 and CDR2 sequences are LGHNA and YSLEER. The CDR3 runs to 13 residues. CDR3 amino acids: CASSLRDTYGYTF. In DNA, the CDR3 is TGCGCCAGCAGCCTACGGGACACCTATGGCTACACCTTC.

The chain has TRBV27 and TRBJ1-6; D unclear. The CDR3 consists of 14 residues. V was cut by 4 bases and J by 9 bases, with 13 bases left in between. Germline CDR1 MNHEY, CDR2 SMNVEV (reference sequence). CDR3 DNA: TGTGCCAGCAGTTACCTGTTATACGGTTCACCCCTCCACTTT. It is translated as CASSYLLYGSPLHF.

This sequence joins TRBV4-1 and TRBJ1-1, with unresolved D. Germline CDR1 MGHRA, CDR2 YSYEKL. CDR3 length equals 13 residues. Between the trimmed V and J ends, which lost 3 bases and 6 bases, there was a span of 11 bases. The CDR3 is CASSQFHSPEAFF. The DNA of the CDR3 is TGCGCCAGCAGCCAGTTTCACTCCCCTGAAGCTTTCTTT.

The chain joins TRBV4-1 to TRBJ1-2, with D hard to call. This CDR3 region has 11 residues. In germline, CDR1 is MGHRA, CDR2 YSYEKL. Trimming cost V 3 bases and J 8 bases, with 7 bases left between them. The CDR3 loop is CASSHVLGYTF. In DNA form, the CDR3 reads TGCGCCAGCAGCCACGTATTGGGCTACACCTTC.